The 10 T cell receptor beta chains presented below share a single source sample, sequenced in a study of blood T cell repertoires in COVID-19. The data were produced by immunoSEQ multiplex PCR, yet TCRdb's version contains in-frame clones alone and is incomplete. The sample consists of under 80,000 clones, under 85% of them appearing once. The material sequenced was peripheral blood. These receptors were obtained from a man between 60 and 75 years old with COVID-19, enrolled during active disease.

The rearrangement links TRBV11-2 to TRBJ2-1; possible D gene TRBD2, 7 bases. CDR1 SGHAT and CDR2 FQNNGV come from the germline V gene. V shed 8 bases and J shed 9 bases, with 23 bases lying between them. The CDR3 runs to 15 residues. The CDR3 here is CASLEGGGYRGEQFF. Written as DNA, the CDR3 is TGTGCCAGCCTGGAGGGGGGAGGGTACAGAGGTGAGCAGTTCTTC.

The chain carries TRBV2 and TRBJ1-3; D is unresolved. Germline CDR1 is SNHLY and CDR2 is FYNNEI. V was shortened by 4 bases and J by 0 bases, with 7 bases between the two germline ends. This CDR3 is 14 amino acids long. CDR3 residues: CASSAGVSGNTIYF. CDR3 nucleotide sequence: TGTGCCAGCAGTGCGGGAGTCTCTGGAAACACCATATATTTT.

A few counts support this clone. CDR3 residues: CASSEGEAMGTEAFF. The CDR3 nucleotides read TGTGCCAGCAGTGAAGGGGAGGCGATGGGCACTGAAGCTTTCTTT. The chain combines TRBV6-1 with TRBJ1-1; D is uncertain. The germline V gene encodes CDR1 MNHNS and CDR2 SASEGT. CDR3 length: 15 amino acids. V lost 1 base, J lost 4 bases, and 13 bases lay in between.

The gene calls are TRBV4-1 and TRBJ2-2, with 9 positions matching TRBD2. The CDR3 runs 15 residues. Germline values: CDR1 MGHRA, CDR2 YSYEKL. Trimming took 4 bases from V and 1 from J; bases not matched to a gene: 1. CDR3 residues: CASSLSGGNTGELFF. The CDR3 nucleotides are TGCGCCAGCAGCCTTAGCGGGGGGAACACCGGGGAGCTGTTTTTT.

The chain uses TRBV6-6 and TRBJ1-3; TRBD1 matches at 7 bases. CDR3 length: 14 amino acids. The junction had 6 bases not matched to a gene; V was cut back by 5 bases and J by 5 bases. Germline lookup yields CDR1 MNHNY and CDR2 SVGAGI (reference sequence). CDR3 in DNA: TGTGCCAGCAGTGAGGGACAGCTTCGAAACACCATATATTTT. It codes for CASSEGQLRNTIYF.

The table lists this clone with a count of one. CDR3 sequence reads: CASSLVGDRGSYEQYF. The CDR3 coding sequence is TGTGCCAGCAGCTTAGTTGGGGACAGGGGGTCCTACGAGCAGTACTTC. The chain is built from TRBV7-6 and TRBJ2-7, with TRBD1 matching over 11 bases. The V gene's germline CDR1 is SGHVS and CDR2 FNYEAQ. V lost 1 base, J lost 1 base, and 3 bases stayed unmatched. CDR3 length: 16 amino acids.

CDR3 in amino acids: CASSSDSYEAFF. In DNA, the CDR3 is TGTGCCAGCAGTTCCGACAGTTACGAAGCTTTCTTT. This chain uses TRBV28 with TRBJ1-1; a weak D match, TRBD1 (5 bases). The CDR3 is 12 amino acids. V shed 4 bases and J shed 8 bases, with 11 bases lying between them. Germline lookup yields CDR1 MDHEN and CDR2 SYDVKM.

This rearrangement joins TRBV5-4 to TRBJ2-1; 9 bases align to TRBD2. Trimming took 4 bases from V and 2 from J; bases not matched to a gene: 7. In germline, CDR1 is SGHNT, CDR2 YYREEE (reference sequence). CDR3 length equals 16 residues. DNA of the CDR3: TGTGCCAGCAGCGGAAAGCGGGAGGCCACCTACAATGAGCAGTTCTTC. Translated, it gives CASSGKREATYNEQFF.

The chain joins TRBV14 to TRBJ1-1; D gene ambiguous. Between the trimmed V and J ends, which lost 4 bases and 5 bases, there was a span of 11 bases. The CDR3 extends over 13 amino acids. The germline V gene has CDR1 SGHDN and CDR2 FVKESK. The CDR3 DNA is TGTGCCAGCAGCCGCCACCCGGAGACTGAAGCTTTCTTT. Protein product: CASSRHPETEAFF.

This rearrangement joins TRBV5-1 to TRBJ1-4; TRBD1 matches at 11 bases. J gave up 8 bases and V 4 bases, and 7 bases lay outside the gene matches. This CDR3 contains 15 residues. From germline, CDR1 is SGHRS and CDR2 YFSETQ. CDR3 in DNA: TGCGCCAGCAGCACAACCGGACAGGGGGCCGAAAAACTGTTTTTT. Translation gives CASSTTGQGAEKLFF. Full variable domain (outside the CDR3, taken from reference TRBV5-1 and TRBJ1-4): KAGVTQTPRYLIKTRGQQVTLSCSPISGHRSVSWYQQTPGQGLQFLFEYFSETQRNKGNFPGRFSGRQFSNSRSEMNVSTLELGDSALYLCASSTTGQGAEKLFFGSGTQLSVL.